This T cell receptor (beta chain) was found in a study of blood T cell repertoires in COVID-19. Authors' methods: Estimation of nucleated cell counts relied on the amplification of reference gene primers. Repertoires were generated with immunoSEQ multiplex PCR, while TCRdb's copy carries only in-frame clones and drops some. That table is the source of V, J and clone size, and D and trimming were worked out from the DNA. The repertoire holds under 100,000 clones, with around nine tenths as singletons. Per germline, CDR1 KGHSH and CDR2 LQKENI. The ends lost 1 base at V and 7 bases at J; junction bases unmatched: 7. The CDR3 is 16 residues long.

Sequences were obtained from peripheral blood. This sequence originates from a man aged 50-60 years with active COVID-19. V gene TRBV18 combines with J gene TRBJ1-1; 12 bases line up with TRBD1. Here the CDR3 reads CASSPLGQGAIGEAFF. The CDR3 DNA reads TGTGCCAGCTCACCACTGGGACAGGGGGCGATTGGTGAAGCTTTCTTT.